This record covers a single T cell receptor beta chain. Its antigen is currently unknown. Libraries for TCRalpha and TCRbeta carried sample barcodes and unique molecular identifiers via 5'RACE. In TCRdb, the 5' RACE reads were re-called with MiXCR into one record per CDR3 protein. The table lists roughly 310,000 distinct CDR3 sequences, roughly 15% of them singletons, with 20% to 25% in the top ten. This specimen comes from a study of T-cell memory formation after mild COVID-19. Study-level results: Later expanders leaned toward CD4+, whereas clones contracting from day 15 to 85 were balanced CD4/CD8. Day 37-peaking second-wave clones had unconfirmed SARS-CoV-2 specificity.

V shed 7 bases, J shed 4 bases, and the junction held 5 bases outside the gene matches. CDR1 is MNHEY and CDR2 is SVGAGI in the germline V gene. This CDR3 has 13 residues. V usage is TRBV6-5 and J usage is TRBJ1-2; 8 nucleotides line up with TRBD1. The specimen sequenced was PBMCs or a T cell subset sorted from them (not recorded which). This receptor was identified in a man aged 18 to 30 who had mild COVID-19 (a few samples of this study predate the infection). Cell type and time point are not known. The CDR3 bases are TGTGCCAGCAATCCAGGGGGCGGCTATGGCTACACCTTC. This gives the protein CASNPGGGYGYTF.